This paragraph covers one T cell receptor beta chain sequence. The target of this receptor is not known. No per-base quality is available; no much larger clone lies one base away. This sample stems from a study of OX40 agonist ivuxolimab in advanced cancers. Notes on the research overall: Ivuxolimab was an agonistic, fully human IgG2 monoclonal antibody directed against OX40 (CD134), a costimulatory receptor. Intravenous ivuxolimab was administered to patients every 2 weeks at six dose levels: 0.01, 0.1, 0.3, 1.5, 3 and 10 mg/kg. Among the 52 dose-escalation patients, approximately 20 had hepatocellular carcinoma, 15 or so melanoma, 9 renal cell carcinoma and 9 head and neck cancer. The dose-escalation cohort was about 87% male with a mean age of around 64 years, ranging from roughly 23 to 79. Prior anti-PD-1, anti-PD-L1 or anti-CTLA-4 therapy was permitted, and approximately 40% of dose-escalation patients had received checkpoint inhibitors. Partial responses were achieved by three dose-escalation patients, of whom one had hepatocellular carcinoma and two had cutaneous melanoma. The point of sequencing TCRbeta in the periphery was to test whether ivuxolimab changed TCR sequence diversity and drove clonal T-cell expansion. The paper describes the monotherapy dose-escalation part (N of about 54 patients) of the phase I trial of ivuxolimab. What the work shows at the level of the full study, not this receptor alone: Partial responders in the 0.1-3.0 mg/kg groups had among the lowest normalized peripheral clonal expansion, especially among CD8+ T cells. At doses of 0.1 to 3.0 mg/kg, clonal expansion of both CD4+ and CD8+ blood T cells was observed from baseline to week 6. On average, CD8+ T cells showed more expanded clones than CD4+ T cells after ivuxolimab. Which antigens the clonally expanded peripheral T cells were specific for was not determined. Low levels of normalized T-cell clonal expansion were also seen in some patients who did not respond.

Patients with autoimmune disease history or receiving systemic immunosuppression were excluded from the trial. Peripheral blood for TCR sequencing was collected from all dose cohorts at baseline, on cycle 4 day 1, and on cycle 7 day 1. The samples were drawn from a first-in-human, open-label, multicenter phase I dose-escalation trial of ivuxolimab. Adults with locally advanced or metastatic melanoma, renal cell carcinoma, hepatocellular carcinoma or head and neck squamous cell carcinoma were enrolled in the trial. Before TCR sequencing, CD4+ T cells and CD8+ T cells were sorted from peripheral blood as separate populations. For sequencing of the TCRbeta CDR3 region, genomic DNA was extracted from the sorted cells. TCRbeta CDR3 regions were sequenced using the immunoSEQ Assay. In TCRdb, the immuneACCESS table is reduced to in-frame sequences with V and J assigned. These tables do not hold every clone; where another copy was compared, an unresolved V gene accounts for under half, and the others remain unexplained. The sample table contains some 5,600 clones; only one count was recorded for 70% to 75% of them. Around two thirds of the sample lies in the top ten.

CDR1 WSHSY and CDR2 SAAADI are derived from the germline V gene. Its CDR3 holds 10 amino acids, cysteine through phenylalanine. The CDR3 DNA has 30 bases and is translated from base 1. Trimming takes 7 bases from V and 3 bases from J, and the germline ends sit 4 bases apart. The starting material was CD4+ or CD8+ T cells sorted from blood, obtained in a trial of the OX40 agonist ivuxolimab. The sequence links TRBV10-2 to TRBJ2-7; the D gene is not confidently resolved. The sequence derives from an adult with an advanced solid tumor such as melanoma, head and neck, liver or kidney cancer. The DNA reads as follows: TGCGCCAGCAAGGACTACGAGCAGTACTTC. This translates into CASKDYEQYF.